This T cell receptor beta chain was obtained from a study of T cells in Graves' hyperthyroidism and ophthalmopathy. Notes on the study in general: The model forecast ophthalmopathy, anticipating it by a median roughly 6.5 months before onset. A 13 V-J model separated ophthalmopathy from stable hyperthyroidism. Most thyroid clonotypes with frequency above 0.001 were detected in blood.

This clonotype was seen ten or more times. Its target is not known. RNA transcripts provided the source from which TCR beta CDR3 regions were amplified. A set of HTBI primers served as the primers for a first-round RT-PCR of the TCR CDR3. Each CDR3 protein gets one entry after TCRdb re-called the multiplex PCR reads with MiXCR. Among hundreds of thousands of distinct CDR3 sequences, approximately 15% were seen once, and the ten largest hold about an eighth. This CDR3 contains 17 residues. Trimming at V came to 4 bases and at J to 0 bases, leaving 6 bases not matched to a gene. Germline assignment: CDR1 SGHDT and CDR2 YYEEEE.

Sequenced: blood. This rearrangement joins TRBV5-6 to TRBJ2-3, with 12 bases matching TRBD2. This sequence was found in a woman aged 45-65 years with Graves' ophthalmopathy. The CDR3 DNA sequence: TGTGCCAGCAGCCTAGGACTAGCGGGATGGAGCACAGATACGCAGTATTTT. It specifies CASSLGLAGWSTDTQYF.